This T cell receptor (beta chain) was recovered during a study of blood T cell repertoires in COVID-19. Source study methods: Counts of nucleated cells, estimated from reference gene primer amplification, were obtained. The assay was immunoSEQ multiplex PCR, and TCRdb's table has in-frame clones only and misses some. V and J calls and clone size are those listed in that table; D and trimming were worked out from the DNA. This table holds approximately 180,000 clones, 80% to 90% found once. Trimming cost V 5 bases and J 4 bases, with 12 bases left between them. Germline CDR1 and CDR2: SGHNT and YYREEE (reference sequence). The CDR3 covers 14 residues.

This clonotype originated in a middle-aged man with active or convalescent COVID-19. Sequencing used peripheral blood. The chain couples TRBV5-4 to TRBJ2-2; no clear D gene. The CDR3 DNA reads TGTGCCAGCAGATATTATCACGGCACCGGGGAGCTGTTTTTT. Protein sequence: CASRYYHGTGELFF.